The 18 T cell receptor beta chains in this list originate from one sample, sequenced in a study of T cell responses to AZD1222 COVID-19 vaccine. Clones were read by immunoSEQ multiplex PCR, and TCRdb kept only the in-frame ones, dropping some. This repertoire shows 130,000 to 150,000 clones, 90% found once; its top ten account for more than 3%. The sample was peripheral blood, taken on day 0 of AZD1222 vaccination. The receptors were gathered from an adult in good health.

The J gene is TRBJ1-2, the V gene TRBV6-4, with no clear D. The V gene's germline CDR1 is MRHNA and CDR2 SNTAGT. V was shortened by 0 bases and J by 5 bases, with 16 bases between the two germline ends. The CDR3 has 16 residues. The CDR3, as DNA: TGTGCCAGCAGTGACTCCGGCGATGCCAGCCTTTATGGCTACACCTTC. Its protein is CASSDSGDASLYGYTF.

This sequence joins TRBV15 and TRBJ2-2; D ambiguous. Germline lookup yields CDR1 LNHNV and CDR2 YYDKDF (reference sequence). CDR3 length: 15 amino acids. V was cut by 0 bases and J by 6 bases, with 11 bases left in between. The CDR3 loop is CATSRDRVEAGELFF. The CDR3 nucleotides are TGTGCCACCAGCAGAGATAGGGTTGAGGCCGGGGAGCTGTTTTTT.

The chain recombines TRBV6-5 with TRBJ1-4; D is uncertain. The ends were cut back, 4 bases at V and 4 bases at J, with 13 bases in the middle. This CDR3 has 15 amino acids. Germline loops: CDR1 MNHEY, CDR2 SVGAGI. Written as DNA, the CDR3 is TGTGCCAGCAGTTCCCCGGGAGAGGTTAATGAAAAACTGTTTTTT. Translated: CASSSPGEVNEKLFF.

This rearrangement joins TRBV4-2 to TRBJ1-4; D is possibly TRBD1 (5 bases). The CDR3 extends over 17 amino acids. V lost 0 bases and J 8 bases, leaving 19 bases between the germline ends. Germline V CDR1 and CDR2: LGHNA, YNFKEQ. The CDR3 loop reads CASSQDFRLRGLEKLFF. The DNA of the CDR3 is TGTGCCAGCAGCCAAGATTTTCGTTTGAGGGGTTTGGAAAAACTGTTTTTT.

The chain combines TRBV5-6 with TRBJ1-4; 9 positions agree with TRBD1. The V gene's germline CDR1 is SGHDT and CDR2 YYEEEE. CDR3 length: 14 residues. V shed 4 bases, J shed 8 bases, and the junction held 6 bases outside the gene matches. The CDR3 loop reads CASSRDRGEEKLFF. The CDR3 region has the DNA TGTGCCAGCAGCCGAGACAGGGGGGAGGAAAAACTGTTTTTT.

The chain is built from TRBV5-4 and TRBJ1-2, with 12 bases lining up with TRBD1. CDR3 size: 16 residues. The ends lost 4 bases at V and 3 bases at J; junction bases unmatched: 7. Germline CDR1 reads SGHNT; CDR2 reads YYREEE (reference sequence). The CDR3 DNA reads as TGTGCCAGCAGCCAGGGACAGGGGGCGGCAGACTATGGCTACACCTTC. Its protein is CASSQGQGAADYGYTF.

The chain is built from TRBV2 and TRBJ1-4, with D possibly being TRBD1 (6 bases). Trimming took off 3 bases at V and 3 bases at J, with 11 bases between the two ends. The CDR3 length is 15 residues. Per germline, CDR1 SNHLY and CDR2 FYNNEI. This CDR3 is CASSEVGAPNEKLFF. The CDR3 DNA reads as TGTGCCAGCAGTGAGGTGGGGGCCCCTAATGAAAAACTGTTTTTT.

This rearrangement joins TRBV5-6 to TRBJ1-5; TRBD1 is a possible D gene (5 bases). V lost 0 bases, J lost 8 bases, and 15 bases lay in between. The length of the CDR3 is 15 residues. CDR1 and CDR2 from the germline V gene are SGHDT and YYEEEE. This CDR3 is CASSLAGLGVEPQHF. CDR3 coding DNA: TGTGCCAGCAGCTTGGCCGGACTAGGGGTCGAGCCCCAGCATTTT.

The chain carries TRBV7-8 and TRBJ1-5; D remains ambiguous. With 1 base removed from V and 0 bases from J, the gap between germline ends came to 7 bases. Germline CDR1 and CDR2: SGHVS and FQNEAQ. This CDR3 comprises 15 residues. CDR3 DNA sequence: TGTGCCAGCAGCTTAGGAGCGATTAGCAATCAGCCCCAGCATTTT. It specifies CASSLGAISNQPQHF.

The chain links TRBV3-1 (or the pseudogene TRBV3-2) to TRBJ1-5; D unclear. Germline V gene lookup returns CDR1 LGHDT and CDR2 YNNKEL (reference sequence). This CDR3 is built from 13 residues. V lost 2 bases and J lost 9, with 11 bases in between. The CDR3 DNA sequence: TGTGCCAGCAGCCAACTTGACCGGGGGCCCCAGCATTTT. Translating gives CASSQLDRGPQHF.

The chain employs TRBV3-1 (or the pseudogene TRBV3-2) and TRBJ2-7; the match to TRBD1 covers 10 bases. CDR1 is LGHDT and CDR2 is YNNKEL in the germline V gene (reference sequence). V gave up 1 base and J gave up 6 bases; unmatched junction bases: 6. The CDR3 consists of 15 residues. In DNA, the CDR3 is TGTGCCAGCAGCCAAGGGACAGGGGGGAATGGCGAGCAGTACTTC. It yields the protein CASSQGTGGNGEQYF.

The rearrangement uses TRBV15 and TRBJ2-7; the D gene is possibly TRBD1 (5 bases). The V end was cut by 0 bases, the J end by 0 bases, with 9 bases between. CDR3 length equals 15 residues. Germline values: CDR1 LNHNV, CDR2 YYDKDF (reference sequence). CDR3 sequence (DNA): TGTGCCACCAGCAGAGAACCAGGGCACTCCTACGAGCAGTACTTC. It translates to CATSREPGHSYEQYF.

CDR3 protein: CASSPDTAGAGNTIYF. The CDR3, as DNA: TGTGCCAGCAGCCCAGATACTGCGGGAGCTGGAAACACCATATATTTT. The genes are TRBV7-2 and TRBJ1-3; D uncertain. The CDR3 length is 16 residues. V was cut by 5 bases and J by 2 bases, with 16 bases left in between. Germline loops: CDR1 SGHTA, CDR2 FQGNSA. The whole variable domain, remainder taken from reference TRBV7-2 and TRBJ1-3, is GAGVSQSPSNKVTEKGKDVELRCDPISGHTALYWYRQSLGQGLEFLIYFQGNSAPDKSGLPSDRFSAERTGGSVSTLTIQRTQQEDSAVYLCASSPDTAGAGNTIYFGEGSWLTVV.

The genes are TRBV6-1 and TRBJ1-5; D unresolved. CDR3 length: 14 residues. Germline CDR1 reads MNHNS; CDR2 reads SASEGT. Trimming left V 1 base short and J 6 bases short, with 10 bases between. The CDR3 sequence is CASSEVFGFQPQHF. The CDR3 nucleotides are TGTGCCAGCAGTGAAGTTTTCGGGTTTCAGCCCCAGCATTTT.

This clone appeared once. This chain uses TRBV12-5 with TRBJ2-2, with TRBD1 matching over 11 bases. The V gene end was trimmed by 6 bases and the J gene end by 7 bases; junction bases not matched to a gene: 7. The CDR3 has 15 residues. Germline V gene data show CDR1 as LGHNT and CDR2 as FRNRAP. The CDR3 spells CASGPGQGVLGELFF. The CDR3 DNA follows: TGTGCTAGTGGACCGGGACAGGGGGTTCTCGGGGAGCTGTTTTTT.

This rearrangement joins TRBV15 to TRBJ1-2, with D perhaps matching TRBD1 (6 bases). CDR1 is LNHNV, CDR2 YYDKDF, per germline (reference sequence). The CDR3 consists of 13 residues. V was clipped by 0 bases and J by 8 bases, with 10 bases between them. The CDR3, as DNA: TGTGCCACCAGCAGAGAATACAGGGTCGGCTACACCTTC. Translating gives CATSREYRVGYTF. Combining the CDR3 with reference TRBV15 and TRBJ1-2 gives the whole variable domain DAMVIQNPRYQVTQFGKPVTLSCSQTLNHNVMYWYQQKSSQAPKLLFHYYDKDFNNEADTPDNFQSRRPNTSFCFLDIRSPGLGDTAMYLCATSREYRVGYTFGSGTRLTVV.

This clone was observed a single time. The CDR3 spells CASNNWETNEKLFF. In DNA form, the CDR3 reads TGTGCCAGCAACAATTGGGAAACTAATGAAAAACTGTTTTTT. The chain uses TRBV11-2 and TRBJ1-4; D remains unclear. Germline values: CDR1 SGHAT, CDR2 FQNNGV. Trimming cost V 7 bases and J 1 base, with 10 bases left between them. This CDR3 has 14 amino acids.

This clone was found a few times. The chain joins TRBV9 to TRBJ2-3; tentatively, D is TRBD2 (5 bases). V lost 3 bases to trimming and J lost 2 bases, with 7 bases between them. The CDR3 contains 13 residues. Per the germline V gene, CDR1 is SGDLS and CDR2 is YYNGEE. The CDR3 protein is CASSGEHTDTQYF. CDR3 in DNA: TGTGCCAGCAGCGGGGAGCACACAGATACGCAGTATTTT.